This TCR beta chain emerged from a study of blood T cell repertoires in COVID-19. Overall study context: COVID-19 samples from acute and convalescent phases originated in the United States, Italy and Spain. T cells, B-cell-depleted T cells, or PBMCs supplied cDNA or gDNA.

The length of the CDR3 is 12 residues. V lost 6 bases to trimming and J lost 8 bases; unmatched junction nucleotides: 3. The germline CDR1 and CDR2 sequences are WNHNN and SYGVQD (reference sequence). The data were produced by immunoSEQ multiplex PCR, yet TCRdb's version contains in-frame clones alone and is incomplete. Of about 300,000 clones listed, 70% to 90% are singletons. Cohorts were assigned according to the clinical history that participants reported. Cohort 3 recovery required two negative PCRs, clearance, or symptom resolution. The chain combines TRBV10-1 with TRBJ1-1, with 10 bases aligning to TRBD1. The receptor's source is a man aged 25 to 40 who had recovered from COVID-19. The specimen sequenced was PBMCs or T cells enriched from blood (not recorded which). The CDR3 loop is CASSSGQGEAFF. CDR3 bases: TGCGCCAGCAGCTCGGGACAGGGGGAAGCTTTCTTT.